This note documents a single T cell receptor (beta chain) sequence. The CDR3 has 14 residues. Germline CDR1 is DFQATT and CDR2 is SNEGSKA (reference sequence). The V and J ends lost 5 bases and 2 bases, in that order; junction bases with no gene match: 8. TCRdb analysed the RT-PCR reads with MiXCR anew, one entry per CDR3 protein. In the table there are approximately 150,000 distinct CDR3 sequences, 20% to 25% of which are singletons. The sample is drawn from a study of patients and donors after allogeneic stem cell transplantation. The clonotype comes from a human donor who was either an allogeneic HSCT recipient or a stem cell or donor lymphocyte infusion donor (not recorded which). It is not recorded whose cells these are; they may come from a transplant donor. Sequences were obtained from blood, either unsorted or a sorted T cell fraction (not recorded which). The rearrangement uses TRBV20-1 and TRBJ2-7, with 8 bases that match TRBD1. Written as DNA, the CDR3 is TGCAGTGCTGTACCGGGACAGGAGCCCTACGAGCAGTACTTC. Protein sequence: CSAVPGQEPYEQYF.